These 29 T cell receptor beta chains originate from one sample sequenced in a study of cytomegalovirus exposure and HLA in healthy donors. Here immunoSEQ multiplex PCR was the method, and the copy in TCRdb shows in-frame clones only, minus some. The data hold 100,000 to 120,000 clones, with around 83% observed a single time. Sequenced: PBMCs. The receptors derive from a woman aged 18 to 35 in good health and CMV-seropositive.

The rearrangement uses TRBV6-5 and TRBJ2-3; 7 bases are shared with TRBD2. J was trimmed by 1 base and V by 6 bases; bases with no gene match: 1. CDR3 length: 13 residues. In germline, CDR1 is MNHEY, CDR2 SVGAGI. CDR3 DNA: TGTGCCAGCAGACGGGGGGGCACAGATACGCAGTATTTT. This gives the protein CASRRGGTDTQYF.

This sequence joins TRBV6-1 and TRBJ2-1, with D unresolved. CDR3 size: 13 residues. The germline V and J ends were trimmed by 2 bases and 7 bases, with 9 bases remaining between them. Germline V gene data show CDR1 as MNHNS and CDR2 as SASEGT. CDR3 in amino acids: CASSEPLKNEQFF. The CDR3 DNA follows: TGTGCCAGCAGTGAACCCCTAAAGAATGAGCAGTTCTTC.

The table lists this clone with a count of one. The chain links TRBV9 to TRBJ2-7, with 8 bases that match TRBD1. The germline V gene has CDR1 SGDLS and CDR2 YYNGEE. The CDR3 spans 13 residues. The junction had 5 bases not matched to a gene; V was cut back by 4 bases and J by 5 bases. Here the CDR3 DNA reads TGTGCCAGCAGCCGAGGACAGGGTGACGAGCAGTACTTC. Protein product: CASSRGQGDEQYF.

The chain employs TRBV5-6 and TRBJ1-4, with D unresolved. V lost 4 bases, J lost 8 bases, and 15 bases lay in between. This CDR3 contains 14 residues. The germline gives CDR1 SGHDT, CDR2 YYEEEE. The CDR3: CASSHRSNGEKLFF. CDR3 coding DNA: TGTGCCAGCAGCCACCGAAGTAATGGCGAAAAACTGTTTTTT.

V gene TRBV2 combines with J gene TRBJ2-7; D unresolved. V was trimmed by 7 bases and J by 0 bases, leaving 7 bases between them. Looked up from germline, CDR1 is SNHLY and CDR2 is FYNNEI. The CDR3 covers 12 residues. The CDR3 loop reads CASMSNSYEQYF. CDR3 nucleotides: TGTGCCAGCATGTCCAACTCCTACGAGCAGTACTTC.

The chain links TRBV6-1 to TRBJ1-3; no reliable D call. This CDR3 region has 13 residues. From germline, CDR1 is MNHNS and CDR2 SASEGT. Trimming cost V 3 bases and J 3 bases, with 6 bases left between them. CDR3 protein: CASSDRIGNTIYF. CDR3 nucleotide sequence: TGTGCCAGCAGTGACAGGATTGGAAACACCATATATTTT.

The V and J genes are TRBV19 and TRBJ1-5; 10 nucleotides align to TRBD1. Losses at the gene ends were 10 bases for V and 7 bases for J; bases not matched to a gene: 4. The CDR3 totals 12 residues. Per the germline V gene, CDR1 is LNHDA and CDR2 is SQIVND (reference sequence). As DNA, the CDR3 is TGTGCCATTGGGACAGGGGACCAGCCCCAGCATTTT. This sequence encodes CAIGTGDQPQHF.

This clone was observed once. The rearrangement links TRBV7-3 to TRBJ2-5, with D maybe TRBD2 (5 bases). This CDR3 contains 13 residues. Germline CDR1 and CDR2: SGHTA and FQGTGA. Trimming took 4 bases from V and 2 from J, leaving 8 bases between them. The chain's CDR3 is CASSSGVQETQYF. CDR3 DNA sequence: TGTGCCAGCAGCTCCGGGGTACAAGAGACCCAGTACTTC.

This chain connects TRBV12-5 to TRBJ1-1; the D is unclear. The germline V and J ends were trimmed by 7 bases and 7 bases, with 16 bases remaining between them. This CDR3 is built from 13 residues. Germline CDR1 LGHNT, CDR2 FRNRAP. The CDR3 nucleotides are TGTGCTAGTGTCACGGAGGCTTCGCGTGAAGCTTTCTTT. It is translated as CASVTEASREAFF.

V and J are TRBV5-4 and TRBJ2-2; 9 bases agree with TRBD2. CDR3 length equals 16 residues. With 3 bases clipped from V and 8 bases from J, the junction kept 11 bases outside the gene matches. Germline V lookup: CDR1 SGHNT, CDR2 YYREEE (reference sequence). For the CDR3, the DNA is TGTGCCAGCAGCTCCCGTAGCGGGGGCTTCGGAGGGGAGCTGTTTTTT. It translates to CASSSRSGGFGGELFF.

The chain recombines TRBV6-5 with TRBJ2-2; D remains ambiguous. Trimming stripped 6 bases from V and 6 bases from J, with 11 bases between. The CDR3 has 13 amino acids. Germline V lookup: CDR1 MNHEY, CDR2 SVGAGI. The CDR3 DNA reads as TGTGCCAGCAGCCCTCTCCTTGCCGGGGAGCTGTTTTTT. Residues: CASSPLLAGELFF.

About this clone: One end of the junction is discordant with germline, which a read error may explain. The V and J genes are TRBV28 and TRBJ2-1; unclear D gene. Germline V gives CDR1 MDHEN, CDR2 SYDVKM. CDR3 length: 14 residues. CDR3 region: CASIPGRRNKEQFF. DNA of the CDR3: TGTGCCTCAATCCCCGGCCGGAGAAACAAGGAGCAGTTCTTC.

This CDR3 is CASSSFPLAGGYNEQFF. DNA for the CDR3: TGTGCCAGCAGCTCCTTCCCACTAGCGGGAGGGTACAATGAGCAGTTCTTC. The chain is built from TRBV7-2 and TRBJ2-1, with 13 bases lining up with TRBD2. Germline trimming cut 4 bases from V and 4 bases from J; bases unmatched to any gene: 7. The CDR3 consists of 17 residues. The germline V gene has CDR1 SGHTA and CDR2 FQGNSA. The variable domain in full, with the rest retrieved from reference TRBV7-2 and TRBJ2-1, is GAGVSQSPSNKVTEKGKDVELRCDPISGHTALYWYRQSLGQGLEFLIYFQGNSAPDKSGLPSDRFSAERTGGSVSTLTIQRTQQEDSAVYLCASSSFPLAGGYNEQFFGPGTRLTVL.

V usage is TRBV10-3 and J usage is TRBJ2-1, with 9 bases that match TRBD1. CDR3 length: 12 amino acids. From germline, CDR1 is ENHRY and CDR2 SYGVKD. Germline trimming cut 4 bases from V and 8 bases from J; bases unmatched to any gene: 0. The CDR3 spells CAISGTGDEQFF. In nucleotides, the CDR3 is TGTGCCATCAGTGGGACAGGGGATGAGCAGTTCTTC.

The chain carries TRBV4-2 and TRBJ2-7; 9 nucleotides line up with TRBD1. Germline V gives CDR1 LGHNA, CDR2 YNFKEQ. This CDR3 comprises 15 residues. Unmatched junction bases numbered 2, after V lost 0 bases and J lost 2 bases. The chain's CDR3 is CASSQEQGATYEQYF. Written as DNA, the CDR3 is TGTGCCAGCAGCCAAGAACAGGGGGCGACCTACGAGCAGTACTTC.

V gene TRBV29-1 combines with J gene TRBJ2-7; a possible D gene is TRBD2 (6 bases). Trimming pared 2 bases from V and 3 bases from J, leaving 11 bases between. Per the germline V gene, CDR1 is SQVTM and CDR2 is ANQGSEA. The CDR3 loop spans 13 amino acids. CDR3 DNA: TGCAGCGTTGAAAGGCGGGGAATCTACGAGCAGTACTTC. Protein product: CSVERRGIYEQYF.

This rearrangement joins TRBV6-5 to TRBJ2-7, with 9 bases fitting TRBD1. The CDR3 is made up of 16 amino acids. Germline values: CDR1 MNHEY, CDR2 SVGAGI. V shed 2 bases, J shed 7 bases, and the junction held 12 bases outside the gene matches. CDR3 loop: CASSYGRTGVVREQYF. DNA of the CDR3: TGTGCCAGCAGTTACGGCCGGACAGGGGTTGTGAGAGAGCAGTACTTC.

The CDR3 protein is CASSLTSNSYEQYF. CDR3 DNA: TGTGCCAGCAGCTTAACTTCCAATTCCTACGAGCAGTACTTC. The V and J genes are TRBV7-3 and TRBJ2-7; D gene unclear. The CDR3 has 14 residues. Germline-derived CDR1 and CDR2 are SGHTA and FQGTGA. Trimming stripped 0 bases from V and 1 base from J, with 7 bases between.

The J gene is TRBJ2-7, the V gene TRBV5-6; 7 bases fit TRBD1. The CDR3 is 13 amino acids. Trimming cost V 4 bases and J 3 bases; bases outside gene matches: 4. Germline CDR1 and CDR2: SGHDT and YYEEEE. The CDR3 DNA reads TGTGCCAGCAGCCGACAGGGAAGCTACGAGCAGTACTTC. Translated: CASSRQGSYEQYF.

The gene calls are TRBV28 and TRBJ2-5; 8 positions match TRBD1. The CDR3 sequence is 14 residues long. CDR1 is MDHEN, CDR2 SYDVKM, per germline. The J segment lost 4 bases and the V segment lost 5 bases, leaving 6 bases of the junction unmatched. CDR3 sequence (DNA): TGTGCCAGCAGTAATACAGGGGGAGGAGAGACCCAGTACTTC. Translated: CASSNTGGGETQYF.

The chain uses TRBV7-2 and TRBJ1-5, with D possibly being TRBD1 (6 bases). The CDR3 length is 15 residues. The germline V gene encodes CDR1 SGHTA and CDR2 FQGNSA. Trimming stripped 1 base from V and 7 bases from J, with 14 bases between. The CDR3 region is CASSLGSGGGQPQHF. CDR3 DNA sequence: TGTGCCAGCAGCTTAGGTTCGGGGGGCGGGCAGCCCCAGCATTTT.

V is TRBV5-1 and J is TRBJ2-7; TRBD1 matches at 8 bases. The CDR3 is made up of 13 amino acids. V shed 8 bases and J 3 bases; nucleotides not matched to a gene: 7. Germline lookup yields CDR1 SGHRS and CDR2 YFSETQ. As DNA, the CDR3 is TGCGCCAGGGGGAACAGGGGGAGCTACGAGCAGTACTTC. This sequence encodes CARGNRGSYEQYF.

The V gene is TRBV28, the J gene TRBJ1-5; possible D gene TRBD1, 5 bases. Germline assignment: CDR1 MDHEN and CDR2 SYDVKM. The CDR3 runs 13 residues. V shed 6 bases and J shed 7 bases, with 13 bases lying between them. CDR3 loop: CASSGGSGQPQHF. The CDR3 DNA follows: TGTGCCAGCAGCGGGGGTTCCGGACAGCCCCAGCATTTT.

V is TRBV2 and J is TRBJ2-7; 11 bases fit TRBD1. This CDR3 is 16 amino acids long. Trimming cost V 7 bases and J 3 bases; bases outside gene matches: 11. Germline V gene lookup returns CDR1 SNHLY and CDR2 FYNNEI. The CDR3 DNA reads TGTGCCAGCAAGTTTCTGGGGGGACAGGGGGGCTACGAGCAGTACTTC. This codes for CASKFLGGQGGYEQYF.

This clone was observed once. The chain combines TRBV11-2 with TRBJ1-1; maybe TRBD1 (5 bases). Trimming took 5 bases from V and 5 from J, leaving 15 bases between them. Germline CDR1 and CDR2: SGHAT and FQNNGV. The CDR3 runs to 14 residues. DNA of the CDR3: TGTGCCAGCAGCCCGGCGGGTGGGGGGACTGAAGCTTTCTTT. Its translation is CASSPAGGGTEAFF.

The chain uses TRBV6-1 and TRBJ2-7; D is uncertain. Germline-derived CDR1 and CDR2 are MNHNS and SASEGT. Deletions cut 8 bases from V and 4 bases from J, with 9 bases between. The CDR3 covers 11 residues. The chain's CDR3 is CASSYVYEQYF. CDR3 nucleotide sequence: TGTGCCAGCTCCTATGTGTACGAGCAGTACTTC.

In its sample, this clone was seen once. The chain has TRBV18 and TRBJ1-6; D gene uncertain. Per the germline V gene, CDR1 is KGHSH and CDR2 is LQKENI. Trimming shortened V by 1 base and J by 10 bases, and 8 bases separated the two germline ends. The CDR3 is 13 amino acids. CDR3 coding DNA: TGTGCCAGCTCACCACAGGCGGGATCACCCCTCCACTTT. As protein: CASSPQAGSPLHF.

This sequence joins TRBV11-2 and TRBJ2-3, with 11 bases lining up with TRBD2. J lost 0 bases, V lost 6 bases, and 2 bases had no gene match. Germline loops: CDR1 SGHAT, CDR2 FQNNGV. The CDR3 has 15 amino acids. CDR3 sequence reads: CASRGLAASTDTQYF. The DNA for the CDR3 is TGTGCCAGCAGGGGACTAGCGGCTAGCACAGATACGCAGTATTTT.

The chain has TRBV5-4 and TRBJ2-7; 8 nucleotides agree with TRBD1. CDR1 is SGHNT, CDR2 YYREEE, per germline (reference sequence). CDR3 length equals 16 residues. V gave up 0 bases and J gave up 6 bases; unmatched junction bases: 11. The CDR3 here is CASSLEVGTGGSEQYF. In DNA, the CDR3 is TGTGCCAGCAGCTTGGAGGTTGGGACAGGAGGGTCCGAGCAGTACTTC.